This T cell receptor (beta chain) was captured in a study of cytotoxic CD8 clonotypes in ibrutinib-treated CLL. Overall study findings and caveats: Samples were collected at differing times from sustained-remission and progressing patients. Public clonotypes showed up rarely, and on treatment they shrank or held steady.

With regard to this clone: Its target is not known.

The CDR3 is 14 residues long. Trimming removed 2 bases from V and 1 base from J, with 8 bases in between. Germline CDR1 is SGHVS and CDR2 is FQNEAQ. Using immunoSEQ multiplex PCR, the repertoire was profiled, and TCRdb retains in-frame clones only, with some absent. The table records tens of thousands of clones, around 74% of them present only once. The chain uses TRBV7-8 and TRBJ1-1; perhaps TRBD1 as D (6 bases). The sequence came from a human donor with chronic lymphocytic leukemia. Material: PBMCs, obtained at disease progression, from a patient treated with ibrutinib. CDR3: CASSLQGRNTEAFF. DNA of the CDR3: TGTGCCAGCAGCTTACAGGGGAGGAACACTGAAGCTTTCTTT.